These T cell receptor beta chains were read from a single sample in a study of blood T cell repertoires in COVID-19. Data came from immunoSEQ multiplex PCR; TCRdb stores just in-frame clones and leaves some out. The repertoire consists of tens of thousands of clones, with roughly 84% occurring once and the leading ten covering 2% to 3%. The specimen was peripheral blood. Receptor source: a man aged 45-60 years with acute or convalescent COVID-19. Both conserved end residues are part of each CDR3. D genes are given only for firm matches. A row's size may be missing; if present it is once, few, many or a size class.

>TRBV3-1/TRBV3-2|NA|TRBJ2-1|TRBD1
CASSQIGQGSYNEQFF
TGTGCCAGCAGCCAAATTGGACAGGGTTCCTACAATGAGCAGTTCTTC
>TRBV5-1|NA|TRBJ2-1|NA
CASSLEFGEQFF
TGCGCCAGCAGCCTGGAGTTCGGTGAGCAGTTCTTC
>TRBV10-3|NA|TRBJ2-3|TRBD1
CATDDRARDTQYF
TGTGCCACTGACGACAGGGCTCGGGATACGCAGTATTTT
>TRBV18|NA|TRBJ1-5|TRBD1
CASSPEGAGVQPQHF
TGTGCCAGCTCACCAGAGGGGGCAGGGGTTCAGCCCCAGCATTTT
>TRBV25-1|NA|TRBJ2-5|TRBD2
CASSEWGTSGGRETQYF
TGTGCCAGCAGTGAATGGGGAACTAGCGGGGGTCGGGAGACCCAGTACTTC
>TRBV9|NA|TRBJ2-3|TRBD1
CASSPRTGIFDTQYF
TGTGCCAGCAGCCCCCGGACAGGGATCTTCGATACGCAGTATTTT
>TRBV5-1|NA|TRBJ2-3|TRBD1
CASSWGETGGATDTQYF
TGCGCCAGCAGCTGGGGTGAGACAGGGGGCGCAACAGATACGCAGTATTTT
>TRBV3-1/TRBV3-2|few|TRBJ1-6|NA
CASSPSRQADNSPLHF
TGTGCCAGCAGCCCTTCACGACAGGCGGATAATTCACCCCTCCACTTT
>TRBV2|NA|TRBJ1-2|NA
CASTSRGVLVDGYTF
TGTGCCAGCACCTCTCGCGGGGTTTTAGTCGATGGCTACACCTTC
>TRBV28|NA|TRBJ2-5|NA
CASSFLETQYF
TGTGCCAGCAGCTTTCTAGAGACCCAGTACTTC
>TRBV28|NA|TRBJ2-6|NA
CASRPWGAGANVLTF
TGTGCCAGCAGACCGTGGGGCGCTGGGGCCAACGTCCTGACTTTC
>TRBV6-5|NA|TRBJ1-5|TRBD1
CASADRGENQLQHF
TGTGCCAGCGCCGACAGGGGTGAGAATCAGCTCCAGCATTTT
>TRBV4-1|NA|TRBJ2-3|NA
CASSQNEGGTDTQYF
TGCGCCAGCAGCCAAAATGAGGGTGGCACAGATACGCAGTATTTT
>TRBV19|NA|TRBJ1-1|NA
CASSIDPQGITVEAFF
TGTGCCAGTAGTATTGACCCCCAGGGGATAACAGTTGAAGCTTTCTTT
>TRBV28|NA|TRBJ2-1|TRBD1
CASSLTDRGLEQFF
TGTGCCAGCAGTTTGACGGACAGGGGGCTTGAGCAGTTCTTC
>TRBV28|NA|TRBJ2-1|NA
CASSFDKAPQFF
TGTGCCAGCAGTTTCGACAAAGCCCCGCAGTTCTTC
>TRBV5-6|NA|TRBJ2-5|TRBD1
CASSRPGQGIRETQYF
TGTGCCAGCAGCCGACCCGGACAGGGGATAAGGGAGACCCAGTACTTC
>TRBV7-8|NA|TRBJ1-1|NA
CASTSGQRTEAFF
TGTGCGAGCACTTCGGGACAACGCACTGAAGCTTTCTTT
>TRBV11-3|NA|TRBJ2-1|NA
CASSPNDGRNNEQFF
TGTGCCAGCAGCCCAAATGACGGGAGAAACAATGAGCAGTTCTTC
>TRBV28|NA|TRBJ2-6|NA
CASSERSGSGANVLTF
TGTGCCAGCAGCGAACGGTCAGGGTCTGGGGCCAACGTCCTGACTTTC